One and the same sample provided the 30 T cell receptor beta chains below, sequenced in a study of blood T cell repertoires in COVID-19. The protocol was immunoSEQ multiplex PCR, while the TCRdb copy is restricted to in-frame clones and leaves out a portion. The table has roughly 250,000 clones, more than 75% seen once; the top ten hold approximately 0.89%. Sample: peripheral blood. Source of these receptors: a man in his forties with acute or convalescent COVID-19.

This chain joins TRBV28 and TRBJ2-1; TRBD2 matches at 10 bases. With 5 bases clipped from V and 3 bases from J, the junction kept 7 bases outside the gene matches. This CDR3 is 16 amino acids long. In germline, CDR1 is MDHEN, CDR2 SYDVKM. This CDR3 is CASSPVAGGVYNEQFF. CDR3 in DNA: TGTGCCAGCAGTCCCGTAGCGGGGGGTGTCTACAATGAGCAGTTCTTC.

The J gene is TRBJ2-1, the V gene TRBV5-1; 9 nucleotides align to TRBD2. Trimming at V came to 1 base and at J to 8 bases, leaving 7 bases not matched to a gene. This CDR3 has 15 residues. CDR1 and CDR2 from the germline V gene are SGHRS and YFSETQ. The CDR3 loop reads CASSLTGTSIYEQFF. In DNA, the CDR3 is TGCGCCAGCAGCTTGACCGGGACTAGCATCTATGAGCAGTTCTTC. Full variable domain (missing parts from reference TRBV5-1 and TRBJ2-1): KAGVTQTPRYLIKTRGQQVTLSCSPISGHRSVSWYQQTPGQGLQFLFEYFSETQRNKGNFPGRFSGRQFSNSRSEMNVSTLELGDSALYLCASSLTGTSIYEQFFGPGTRLTVL.

The chain employs TRBV6-5 and TRBJ1-2, with 10 bases that match TRBD1. Germline CDR1 and CDR2: MNHEY and SVGAGI. V dropped 4 bases and J dropped 4; count of bases not matched to a gene: 6. CDR3 length: 15 amino acids. In DNA, the CDR3 is TGTGCCAGCAGTTTGACAGGGGGCTGGGGCTATGGCTACACCTTC. Protein product: CASSLTGGWGYGYTF.

The chain links TRBV12-3 or TRBV12-4 to TRBJ1-2; TRBD1 is a possible D gene (6 bases). The CDR3 is 13 amino acids. Trimming stripped 6 bases from V and 8 bases from J, with 16 bases between. The CDR3 region is CASSLAGVGGYTF. The CDR3 bases are TGTGCCAGCAGCTTGGCAGGGGTTGGGGGCTACACCTTC.

This chain joins TRBV12-3 or TRBV12-4 and TRBJ1-3, with 7 nucleotides matching TRBD1. The CDR3 is made up of 13 amino acids. J gave up 4 bases and V 6 bases, and 3 bases lay outside the gene matches. The CDR3 loop reads CASSLDRGNTIYF. DNA for the CDR3: TGTGCCAGCAGCCTGGACAGGGGAAACACCATATATTTT.

This chain links TRBV30 with TRBJ1-4, with TRBD1 matching 7 bases. The CDR3 loop spans 16 amino acids. Germline V gene data show CDR1 as GTSNPN and CDR2 as SVGIG (reference sequence). The ends lost 1 base at V and 8 bases at J; junction bases unmatched: 13. The DNA of the CDR3 is TGTGCCTGGAGTGGACAGGGAATCGGAATTGAGGAAAAACTGTTTTTT. It yields the protein CAWSGQGIGIEEKLFF.

This chain joins TRBV5-4 and TRBJ1-2, with TRBD1 matching over 8 bases. Per germline, CDR1 SGHNT and CDR2 YYREEE (reference sequence). The V gene end was trimmed by 4 bases and the J gene end by 6 bases; junction bases not matched to a gene: 5. This CDR3 has 13 amino acids. The CDR3 DNA follows: TGTGCCAGCAGCCTCTGGACAGGGCATGGCTACACCTTC. Protein product: CASSLWTGHGYTF.

The CDR3: CASSGEALTYEQYF. In DNA form, the CDR3 reads TGTGCCAGCAGTGGAGAGGCACTCACCTACGAGCAGTACTTC. The genes are TRBV2 and TRBJ2-7; no definite D call. Germline assignment: CDR1 SNHLY and CDR2 FYNNEI. Trimming pared 4 bases from V and 2 bases from J, leaving 12 bases between. CDR3 length: 14 amino acids.

The rearrangement uses TRBV15 and TRBJ2-5; TRBD2 agrees at 11 bases. CDR3 size: 15 residues. V dropped 2 bases and J dropped 5; count of bases not matched to a gene: 4. Germline CDR1 reads LNHNV; CDR2 reads YYDKDF (reference sequence). The CDR3 nucleotides read TGTGCCACCAGCAGAATAGCGGGGGGGCCGGAGACCCAGTACTTC. This gives the protein CATSRIAGGPETQYF.

V is TRBV20-1 and J is TRBJ1-6, with no clear D. There are 15 residues in the CDR3. CDR1 is DFQATT and CDR2 is SNEGSKA in the germline V gene (reference sequence). Trimming took 3 bases from V and 0 from J, leaving 9 bases between them. CDR3 loop: CSASFGSSYNSPLHF. The DNA of the CDR3 is TGCAGTGCTAGTTTCGGGAGCTCCTATAATTCACCCCTCCACTTT.

The chain employs TRBV21-1 and TRBJ2-7; no DNA check was done on the table's D call, TRBD1. TRBV21-1 is reported as a pseudogene. The CDR3 is 15 residues long. This CDR3 is CAPPLRDRTLDEQYF. In DNA form, the CDR3 reads TGTGCCCCCCCCCTGAGGGACAGGACCCTGGACGAGCAGTACTTC.

V gene TRBV29-1 combines with J gene TRBJ1-5; D unresolved. Germline V gene lookup returns CDR1 SQVTM and CDR2 ANQGSEA. The CDR3 contains 12 residues. V dropped 4 bases and J dropped 6 bases, with 10 bases sitting between them. CDR3 DNA: TGCAGCGTTGGCGGCCAAAGTCAGCCCCAGCATTTT. It codes for CSVGGQSQPQHF.

The chain joins TRBV12-3 or TRBV12-4 to TRBJ1-2, with TRBD1 matching 9 bases. The CDR3 contains 13 residues. The V and J ends lost 6 bases and 8 bases, in that order; junction bases with no gene match: 7. CDR3 coding DNA: TGTGCCAGCAGCCCACAGGGGGCGAAGGGCTACACCTTC. It yields the protein CASSPQGAKGYTF.

Here the CDR3 DNA reads TGCAGCGTTGACCAGGCAGTCAACACTGAAGCTTTCTTT. Translation: CSVDQAVNTEAFF. J is TRBJ1-1 and V is TRBV29-1; D gene ambiguous. Germline CDR1 SQVTM, CDR2 ANQGSEA. V was shortened by 3 bases and J by 2 bases, with 10 bases between the two germline ends. This CDR3 is 13 amino acids long.

The chain links TRBV7-9 to TRBJ1-4; no definite D call. This CDR3 is built from 13 residues. V was trimmed by 1 base and J by 11 bases, leaving 11 bases between them. In germline, CDR1 is SEHNR, CDR2 FQNEAQ (reference sequence). The CDR3 is CASSLGQVDKLFF. CDR3 bases: TGTGCCAGCAGCTTAGGGCAGGTGGATAAACTGTTTTTT.

The V and J genes are TRBV11-2 and TRBJ1-6; maybe TRBD1 (6 bases). Trimming removed 5 bases at V and 4 bases at J, with 12 bases between. The CDR3 is 15 residues long. Germline V gene data show CDR1 as SGHAT and CDR2 as FQNNGV. The CDR3 region is CASSRGQIYNSPLHF. DNA of the CDR3: TGTGCCAGCAGCAGAGGACAGATTTATAATTCACCCCTCCACTTT.

The chain employs TRBV30 and TRBJ1-1; no definite D call. CDR3 size: 12 residues. V was pared by 6 bases and J by 5 bases, with 13 bases between. CDR1 is GTSNPN and CDR2 is SVGIG in the germline V gene (reference sequence). The CDR3 region is CACNSGVTEAFF. The CDR3 bases are TGTGCCTGTAACTCCGGGGTAACTGAAGCTTTCTTT.

For the CDR3, the DNA is TGTGCCAGCCGTAAGAAGACGAGCGACAATGAGCAGTTCTTC. Protein sequence: CASRKKTSDNEQFF. The chain joins TRBV3-1 (or the pseudogene TRBV3-2) to TRBJ2-1, with D unresolved. CDR3 length: 14 amino acids. V lost 8 bases and J 5 bases, leaving 16 bases between the germline ends. The germline V gene has CDR1 LGHDT and CDR2 YNNKEL (reference sequence).

V and J are TRBV19 and TRBJ2-3; tentatively, D is TRBD2 (6 bases). CDR1 and CDR2 from the germline V gene are LNHDA and SQIVND (reference sequence). With 7 bases removed from V and 0 bases from J, the gap between germline ends came to 14 bases. The CDR3 runs 15 residues. CDR3 in DNA: TGTGCCAGTACGGCGGGGATAACTAGCACAGATACGCAGTATTTT. Its protein product is CASTAGITSTDTQYF. Based on the CDR3 plus reference TRBV19 and TRBJ2-3, the full variable domain is DGGITQSPKYLFRKEGQNVTLSCEQNLNHDAMYWYRQDPGQGLRLIYYSQIVNDFQKGDIAEGYSVSREKKESFPLTVTSAQKNPTAFYLCASTAGITSTDTQYFGPGTRLTVL.

This clone was detected once. Other nucleotide sequences in the sample specify the same CDR3. In nucleotides, the CDR3 is TGTGCCATCAGTGAGTCCAGACAGGGAGGCGAGCAGTACTTC. As protein: CAISESRQGGEQYF. The chain employs TRBV10-3 and TRBJ2-7; possible D gene TRBD1, 7 bases. Germline loops: CDR1 ENHRY, CDR2 SYGVKD. The CDR3 covers 14 residues. Trimming shortened V by 0 bases and J by 6 bases, and 12 bases separated the two germline ends.

This clone was detected a few times. The gene calls are TRBV7-2 and TRBJ1-3; 8 nucleotides align to TRBD1. With V trimmed by 5 bases and J by 0 bases, 9 bases remained unmatched. This CDR3 comprises 17 residues. Germline V lookup: CDR1 SGHTA, CDR2 FQGNSA. The CDR3 nucleotides read TGTGCCAGCAGCCGCCGGACAGGGACGAGCTCTGGAAACACCATATATTTT. Amino acids: CASSRRTGTSSGNTIYF.

The chain combines TRBV19 with TRBJ2-7, with TRBD1 identical over 7 bases. V dropped 6 bases and J dropped 3; count of bases not matched to a gene: 11. This CDR3 is 15 amino acids long. Germline V gene sequence: CDR1 LNHDA, CDR2 SQIVND (reference sequence). Here the CDR3 DNA reads TGTGCCAGTAGCCCAACGACAGGGAAGTTCTACGAGCAGTACTTC. This codes for CASSPTTGKFYEQYF.

V and J are TRBV25-1 and TRBJ1-1; no firm D call. This CDR3 comprises 13 residues. Germline V lookup: CDR1 MGHDK, CDR2 SYGVNS. The V end lost 6 bases, the J end lost 0 bases, and 8 bases lay between the germline ends. The CDR3 DNA reads TGTGCCAGCAGGAACACGATGAACACTGAAGCTTTCTTT. Translating it yields CASRNTMNTEAFF.

This chain links TRBV4-1 with TRBJ2-1; D might be TRBD2 (5 bases). Germline loops: CDR1 MGHRA, CDR2 YSYEKL. This CDR3 region has 15 residues. Deletions cut 1 base from V and 7 bases from J, with 14 bases between. CDR3 coding DNA: TGCGCCAGCAGCCAAGGGGGTCTTAGAGGGAATGAGCAGTTCTTC. Amino acids: CASSQGGLRGNEQFF.

This clone was seen just once. The chain combines TRBV6-2 or TRBV6-3 with TRBJ1-5; D not certain. CDR3 length: 15 residues. Deletions cut 0 bases from V and 7 bases from J, with 13 bases between. Germline V CDR1 and CDR2: MNHEY, SVGEGT. The CDR3 loop is CASSYSNRPGQPQHF. CDR3 bases: TGTGCCAGCAGTTACTCGAATCGGCCCGGGCAGCCCCAGCATTTT.

Here the CDR3 DNA reads TGTGCCAGCAGTTCCGACAGGGAAAGGGGCTACACCTTC. Protein product: CASSSDRERGYTF. This sequence joins TRBV6-5 and TRBJ1-2; 7 bases are shared with TRBD1. The germline V gene has CDR1 MNHEY and CDR2 SVGAGI. V shed 4 bases, J shed 8 bases, and the junction held 7 bases outside the gene matches. CDR3 length: 13 residues.

The CDR3 coding sequence is TGTGCCAGCAGCTTAGCCACGGGGAGCGCCTACGAGCAGTACTTC. It yields the protein CASSLATGSAYEQYF. V is TRBV7-9 and J is TRBJ2-7; TRBD2 might be the D (5 bases). The CDR3 sequence is 15 residues long. Germline loops: CDR1 SEHNR, CDR2 FQNEAQ (reference sequence). V was trimmed by 0 bases and J by 2 bases, leaving 11 bases between them.

This clone appeared a single time. The chain recombines TRBV7-8 with TRBJ2-1; 9 bases map to TRBD2. Trimming cost V 3 bases and J 4 bases; bases outside gene matches: 4. Germline V CDR1 and CDR2: SGHVS, FQNEAQ. This CDR3 comprises 15 residues. The DNA of the CDR3 is TGTGCCAGCAGCTTTCGCGGGGGGGCGTACAATGAGCAGTTCTTC. As protein: CASSFRGGAYNEQFF. The whole variable domain, filled in from reference TRBV7-8 and TRBJ2-1, reads GAGVSQSPRYKVAKRGQDVALRCDPISGHVSLFWYQQALGQGPEFLTYFQNEAQLDKSGLPSDRFFAERPEGSVSTLKIQRTQQEDSAVYLCASSFRGGAYNEQFFGPGTRLTVL.

The rearrangement links TRBV7-6 to TRBJ1-4; no clear D gene. The V end was cut by 3 bases, the J end by 8 bases, with 22 bases between. The CDR3 covers 17 residues. The germline V gene has CDR1 SGHVS and CDR2 FNYEAQ. The CDR3 is CASSFPRDSTIEEKLFF. The CDR3 coding sequence is TGTGCCAGCAGCTTCCCAAGAGACTCGACGATAGAGGAAAAACTGTTTTTT.

The rearrangement joins TRBV6-1 to TRBJ1-1, with D unresolved. Germline loops: CDR1 MNHNS, CDR2 SASEGT. V lost 2 bases, J lost 3 bases, and 4 bases lay in between. The CDR3 has 12 residues. CDR3 nucleotide sequence: TGTGCCAGCAGTGAACCCTACACTGAAGCTTTCTTT. Encoded protein: CASSEPYTEAFF.